These 23 T cell receptor beta chains share one sample of origin, sequenced in a study of memory CD4+ T cells and cytomegalovirus serostatus. The repertoire was sequenced with immunoSEQ multiplex PCR; TCRdb's copy has only in-frame clones and lacks some. The sample includes fewer than 75,000 clones, less than 85% of them seen just once. The sort gate was single viable CD3+CD4+CD8-CD45RO+ cells for memory CD4+ T cells. The sequencing sample was made of memory CD4+ T cells from blood. These receptors were taken from an adult in good health and CMV-seronegative.

V is TRBV5-6 and J is TRBJ1-5; no reliable D call. In germline, CDR1 is SGHDT, CDR2 YYEEEE. The CDR3 sequence is 13 residues long. V lost 2 bases and J lost 9, with 12 bases in between. The CDR3 spells CASSFGGVGPQHF. The CDR3 DNA follows: TGTGCCAGCAGCTTTGGAGGCGTCGGGCCCCAGCATTTT.

The chain has TRBV6-6 and TRBJ1-4; 10 bases map to TRBD1. Germline loops: CDR1 MNHNY, CDR2 SVGAGI (reference sequence). The CDR3 extends over 14 amino acids. J gave up 6 bases and V 10 bases, and 8 bases lay outside the gene matches. CDR3 nucleotides: TGTGCCACAGGGTCCGGGACAGGGGATGAAAAACTGTTTTTT. It specifies CATGSGTGDEKLFF.

The chain uses TRBV13 and TRBJ2-6; 10 bases fit TRBD1. The CDR3 is made up of 18 amino acids. The V gene end was trimmed by 7 bases and the J gene end by 1 base; junction bases not matched to a gene: 10. CDR1 and CDR2 (germline): PRHDT, FYEKMQ (reference sequence). CDR3 amino acids: CASISQGQGLSGANVLTF. The CDR3 region has the DNA TGTGCCAGCATAAGTCAGGGACAGGGGCTTTCTGGGGCCAACGTCCTGACTTTC. Together with reference TRBV13 and TRBJ2-6, the CDR3 gives the full variable domain: AAGVIQSPRHLIKEKRETATLKCYPIPRHDTVYWYQQGPGQDPQFLISFYEKMQSDKGSIPDRFSAQQFSDYHSELNMSSLELGDSALYFCASISQGQGLSGANVLTFGAGSRLTVL.

This clone is a singleton in its sample. The chain couples TRBV28 to TRBJ2-2; D is uncertain. The germline V gene has CDR1 MDHEN and CDR2 SYDVKM. The CDR3 loop spans 13 amino acids. With 5 bases removed from V and 7 bases from J, the gap between germline ends came to 11 bases. DNA for the CDR3: TGTGCCAGCAGTCAACTGGGCCGCGGGGAGCTGTTTTTT. Encoded protein: CASSQLGRGELFF.

This chain joins TRBV4-1 and TRBJ1-1, with 9 bases aligning to TRBD1. Germline V gives CDR1 MGHRA, CDR2 YSYEKL. The CDR3 is 16 amino acids. Germline trimming cut 7 bases from V and 0 bases from J; bases unmatched to any gene: 9. In DNA, the CDR3 is TGCGCCAGCAAACCGGGACAGGGAATGTTGAACACTGAAGCTTTCTTT. Its protein is CASKPGQGMLNTEAFF.

This chain connects TRBV11-2 to TRBJ2-7, with 10 nucleotides matching TRBD1. The CDR3 is made up of 14 amino acids. The germline V gene encodes CDR1 SGHAT and CDR2 FQNNGV. Trimming at V came to 6 bases and at J to 6 bases, leaving 8 bases not matched to a gene. The CDR3 sequence is CASSGGQGRTEQYF. The CDR3 DNA follows: TGTGCCAGCAGTGGGGGACAGGGGAGAACCGAGCAGTACTTC. Variable domain in full (rest from reference TRBV11-2 and TRBJ2-7): EAGVAQSPRYKIIEKRQSVAFWCNPISGHATLYWYQQILGQGPKLLIQFQNNGVVDDSQLPKDRFSAERLKGVDSTLKIQPAKLEDSAVYLCASSGGQGRTEQYFGPGTRLTVT.

The chain couples TRBV6-1 to TRBJ1-1; 7 bases map to TRBD1. This CDR3 has 13 residues. The junction had 6 bases not matched to a gene; V was cut back by 6 bases and J by 5 bases. Germline CDR1 and CDR2: MNHNS and SASEGT. CDR3 sequence: CASRREQGTEAFF. Written as DNA, the CDR3 is TGTGCCAGCAGAAGGGAACAGGGGACTGAAGCTTTCTTT.

V and J are TRBV11-1 and TRBJ1-2, with D maybe TRBD1 (6 bases). Trimming took 5 bases from V and 2 from J, leaving 18 bases between them. The CDR3 spans 16 residues. Germline V gene lookup returns CDR1 SGHAT and CDR2 FQDESV (reference sequence). The CDR3 reads CASSPGQWEGNYGYTF. The CDR3 coding sequence is TGTGCCAGCAGCCCCGGACAGTGGGAAGGGAACTATGGCTACACCTTC.

V and J are TRBV5-1 and TRBJ2-7; 8 positions agree with TRBD2. The trim removed 4 bases at V and 7 bases at J, leaving 7 bases unmatched. From germline, CDR1 is SGHRS and CDR2 YFSETQ. The CDR3 contains 13 residues. The CDR3 is CASSPRTSYEQYF. CDR3 DNA sequence: TGCGCCAGCAGCCCAAGGACTAGCTATGAGCAGTACTTC.

This chain uses TRBV7-9 with TRBJ2-3, with TRBD2 matching 8 bases. V shed 3 bases, J shed 6 bases, and the junction held 11 bases outside the gene matches. The CDR3 runs 16 residues. Germline assignment: CDR1 SEHNR and CDR2 FQNEAQ (reference sequence). The CDR3 reads CASSFPGLDGTDTQYF. The CDR3 region has the DNA TGTGCCAGCAGCTTTCCGGGACTAGATGGGACTGATACGCAGTATTTT.

The chain combines TRBV9 with TRBJ1-6, with a weak D call TRBD1 (5 bases). Germline CDR1 is SGDLS and CDR2 is YYNGEE. This CDR3 contains 15 residues. V was trimmed by 1 base and J by 7 bases, leaving 12 bases between them. This chain's CDR3 is CASSVTYGGNSPLHF. The CDR3 DNA is TGTGCCAGCAGCGTAACGTATGGGGGGAATTCACCCCTCCACTTT.

The rearrangement links TRBV28 to TRBJ1-4, with 10 bases lining up with TRBD1. The CDR3 extends over 16 amino acids. V shed 6 bases, J shed 7 bases, and the junction held 11 bases outside the gene matches. Germline V gene sequence: CDR1 MDHEN, CDR2 SYDVKM. CDR3 in amino acids: CASSRLRTGGSEKLFF. The CDR3 coding sequence is TGTGCCAGCAGCCGCCTGAGGACAGGGGGTAGTGAAAAACTGTTTTTT.

The chain joins TRBV7-6 to TRBJ2-5; 9 bases match TRBD1. This CDR3 has 16 amino acids. CDR1 is SGHVS and CDR2 is FNYEAQ in the germline V gene. V was pared by 3 bases and J by 2 bases, with 7 bases of the junction left unmatched. CDR3: CASSLNRGLKQETQYF. The CDR3, as DNA: TGTGCCAGCAGCTTGAACAGGGGGCTCAAGCAAGAGACCCAGTACTTC.

V gene TRBV18 combines with J gene TRBJ1-3; tentative D call: TRBD1 (6 bases). CDR1 is KGHSH, CDR2 LQKENI, per germline. Trimming stripped 4 bases from V and 4 bases from J, with 17 bases between. The length of the CDR3 is 16 residues. The CDR3 sequence: CASSRIGGQTGNTIYF. The CDR3 region has the DNA TGTGCCAGCTCACGAATAGGAGGACAGACGGGAAACACCATATATTTT.

This sequence joins TRBV11-2 and TRBJ2-5; D is possibly TRBD1 (6 bases). CDR3 length: 14 residues. Trimming shortened V by 8 bases and J by 4 bases, and 17 bases separated the two germline ends. The germline gives CDR1 SGHAT, CDR2 FQNNGV. CDR3 coding DNA: TGTGCCAGCGACCGACAGGTTTTGTCAGAGACCCAGTACTTC. It encodes CASDRQVLSETQYF.

The chain combines TRBV7-9 with TRBJ2-3; D gene unclear. Germline V gene lookup returns CDR1 SEHNR and CDR2 FQNEAQ (reference sequence). This CDR3 comprises 15 residues. Trimming removed 8 bases at V and 1 base at J, with 16 bases between. The CDR3 coding sequence is TGTGCCAGCGGAGCCCCACGGAGCCGCACAGATACGCAGTATTTT. Translation: CASGAPRSRTDTQYF.

The CDR3 here is CASSYTDTQYF. The CDR3 coding sequence is TGTGCCAGCAGTTACACAGATACGCAGTATTTT. V usage is TRBV28 and J usage is TRBJ2-3; D gene unclear. The V gene's germline CDR1 is MDHEN and CDR2 SYDVKM. CDR3 length: 11 amino acids. V dropped 4 bases and J dropped 2 bases, with 1 base sitting between them.

The J gene is TRBJ2-3, the V gene TRBV10-3; TRBD2 matches at 10 bases. The V segment lost 0 bases and the J segment 6 bases; nucleotides outside the gene matches: 9. Germline assignment: CDR1 ENHRY and CDR2 SYGVKD. There are 17 residues in the CDR3. The CDR3 sequence: CAISESSGGALSDTQYF. CDR3 in DNA: TGTGCCATCAGTGAGTCGAGCGGGGGGGCCCTTTCCGATACGCAGTATTTT.

V gene TRBV5-1 combines with J gene TRBJ2-6; 7 bases are shared with TRBD1. Losses at the gene ends were 2 bases for V and 0 bases for J; bases not matched to a gene: 8. The CDR3 runs to 18 residues. The germline CDR1 and CDR2 sequences are SGHRS and YFSETQ. CDR3 nucleotide sequence: TGCGCCAGCAGCTTCCGGGACAGACTTCTCTCTGGGGCCAACGTCCTGACTTTC. Encoded protein: CASSFRDRLLSGANVLTF. The whole variable domain, remainder taken from reference TRBV5-1 and TRBJ2-6, is KAGVTQTPRYLIKTRGQQVTLSCSPISGHRSVSWYQQTPGQGLQFLFEYFSETQRNKGNFPGRFSGRQFSNSRSEMNVSTLELGDSALYLCASSFRDRLLSGANVLTFGAGSRLTVL.

This clone showed up just a few times. V is TRBV7-2 and J is TRBJ1-5; a weak D match, TRBD1 (6 bases). The ends were cut back, 3 bases at V and 2 bases at J, with 8 bases in the middle. Germline V lookup: CDR1 SGHTA, CDR2 FQGNSA. The length of the CDR3 is 14 residues. CDR3 sequence reads: CASSFRQGNQPQHF. The CDR3 nucleotides read TGTGCCAGCAGCTTTCGACAGGGCAATCAGCCCCAGCATTTT.

The gene calls are TRBV6-1 and TRBJ1-2, with TRBD1 as a possible D gene (5 bases). The germline gives CDR1 MNHNS, CDR2 SASEGT. The CDR3 length is 13 residues. Trimming left V 2 bases short and J 6 bases short, with 10 bases between. For the CDR3, the DNA is TGTGCCAGCAGTGAAAGGGGCCAGGATGGCTACACCTTC. This gives the protein CASSERGQDGYTF.

The chain couples TRBV7-2 to TRBJ2-4, with D possibly matching TRBD2 (5 bases). Between the trimmed V and J ends, which lost 6 bases and 2 bases, there was a span of 11 bases. Per the germline V gene, CDR1 is SGHTA and CDR2 is FQGNSA. The length of the CDR3 is 14 residues. Here the CDR3 reads CASSSGLSKNIQYF. CDR3 bases: TGTGCCAGCAGTTCAGGACTTTCCAAAAACATTCAGTACTTC.

This chain connects TRBV5-4 to TRBJ1-2; no reliable D call. CDR3 length: 13 residues. The germline CDR1 and CDR2 sequences are SGHNT and YYREEE (reference sequence). V shed 1 base and J shed 2 bases, with 6 bases lying between them. CDR3 sequence (DNA): TGTGCCAGCAGCTTGCGAGGGAACTATGGCTACACCTTC. Translated: CASSLRGNYGYTF.